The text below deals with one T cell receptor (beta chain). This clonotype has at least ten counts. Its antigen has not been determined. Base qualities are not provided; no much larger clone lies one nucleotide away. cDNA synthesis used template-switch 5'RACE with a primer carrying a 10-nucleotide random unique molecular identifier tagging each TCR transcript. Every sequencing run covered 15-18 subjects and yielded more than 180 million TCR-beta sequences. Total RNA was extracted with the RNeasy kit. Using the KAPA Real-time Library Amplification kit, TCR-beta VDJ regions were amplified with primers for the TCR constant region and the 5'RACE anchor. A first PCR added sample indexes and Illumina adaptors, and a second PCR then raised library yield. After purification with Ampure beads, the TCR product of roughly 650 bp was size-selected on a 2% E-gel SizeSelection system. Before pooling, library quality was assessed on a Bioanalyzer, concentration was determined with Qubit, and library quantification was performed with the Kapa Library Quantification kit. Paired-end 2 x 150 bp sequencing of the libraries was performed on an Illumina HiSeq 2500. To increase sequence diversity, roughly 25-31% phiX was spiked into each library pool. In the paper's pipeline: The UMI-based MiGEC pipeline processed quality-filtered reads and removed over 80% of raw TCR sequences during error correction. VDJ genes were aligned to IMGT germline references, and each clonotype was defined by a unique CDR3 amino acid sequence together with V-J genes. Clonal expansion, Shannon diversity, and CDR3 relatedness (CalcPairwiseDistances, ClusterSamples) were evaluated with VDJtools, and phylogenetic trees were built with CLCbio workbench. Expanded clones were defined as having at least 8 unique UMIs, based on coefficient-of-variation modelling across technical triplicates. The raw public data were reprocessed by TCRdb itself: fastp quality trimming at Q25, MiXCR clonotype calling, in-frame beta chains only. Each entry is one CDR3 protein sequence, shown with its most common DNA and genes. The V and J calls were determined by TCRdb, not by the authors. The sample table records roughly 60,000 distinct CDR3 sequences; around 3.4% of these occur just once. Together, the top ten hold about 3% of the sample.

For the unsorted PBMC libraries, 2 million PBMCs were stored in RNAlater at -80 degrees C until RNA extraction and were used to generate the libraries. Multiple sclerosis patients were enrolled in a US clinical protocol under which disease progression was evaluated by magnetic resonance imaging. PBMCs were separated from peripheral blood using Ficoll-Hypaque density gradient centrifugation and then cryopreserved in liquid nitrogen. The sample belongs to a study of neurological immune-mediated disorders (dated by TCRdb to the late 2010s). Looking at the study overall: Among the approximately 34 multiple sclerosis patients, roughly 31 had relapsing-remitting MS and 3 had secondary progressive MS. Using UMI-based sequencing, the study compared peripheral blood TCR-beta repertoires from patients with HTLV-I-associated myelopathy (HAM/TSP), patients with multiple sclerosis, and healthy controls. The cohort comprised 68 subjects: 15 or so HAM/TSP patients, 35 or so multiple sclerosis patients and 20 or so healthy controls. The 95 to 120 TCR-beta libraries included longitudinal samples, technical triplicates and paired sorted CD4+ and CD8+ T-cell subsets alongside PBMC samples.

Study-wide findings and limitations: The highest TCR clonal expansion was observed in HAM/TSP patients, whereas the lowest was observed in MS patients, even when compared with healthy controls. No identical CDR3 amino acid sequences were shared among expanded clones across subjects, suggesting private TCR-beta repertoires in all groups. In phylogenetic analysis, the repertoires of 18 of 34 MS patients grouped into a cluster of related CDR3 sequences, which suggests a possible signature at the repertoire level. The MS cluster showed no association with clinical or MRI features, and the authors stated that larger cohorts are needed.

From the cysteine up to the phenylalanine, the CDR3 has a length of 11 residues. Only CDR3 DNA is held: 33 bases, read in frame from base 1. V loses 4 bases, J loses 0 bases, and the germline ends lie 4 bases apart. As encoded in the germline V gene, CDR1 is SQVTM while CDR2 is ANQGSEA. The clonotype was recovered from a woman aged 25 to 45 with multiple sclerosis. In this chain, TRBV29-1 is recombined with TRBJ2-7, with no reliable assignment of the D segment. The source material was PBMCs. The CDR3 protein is CSVGASYEQYF. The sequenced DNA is TGCAGCGTTGGCGCCTCCTACGAGCAGTACTTC.